This TCR beta chain originates from a study of blood T cell repertoires in COVID-19. J gave up 5 bases and V 0 bases, and 8 bases lay outside the gene matches. The CDR3 sequence is 16 residues long. Germline lookup yields CDR1 MNHEY and CDR2 SVGAGI. This study enrolled people aged roughly 18 to 89 from roughly 24 US geographic areas. Participants reported their clinical history, and cohort assignment relied on those reports. The repertoire was sequenced with immunoSEQ multiplex PCR; TCRdb's copy has only in-frame clones and lacks some. The table includes over 250,000 clones, roughly 85% detected once.

The clonotype originates from a man in his forties or fifties who had been exposed to COVID-19. The chain is built from TRBV6-5 and TRBJ2-7, with 9 nucleotides matching TRBD2. Material: PBMCs or T cells enriched from blood (not recorded which). The CDR3: CASSYSMAGGPDEQYF. The DNA of the CDR3 is TGTGCCAGCAGTTACTCTATGGCGGGAGGGCCCGACGAGCAGTACTTC.